Listed here are 27 T cell receptor beta chains from one sample, sequenced in a study of neurological immune-mediated disorders. TCRdb fed the 5' RACE reads into MiXCR, producing one record per CDR3 protein. The sample comprises roughly 30,000 distinct CDR3 sequences, roughly 4.4% of which are singletons, and 23% rests with the top ten. Sequencing was done on a sample of PBMCs. These receptors were collected from a man between 18 and 29 years old in good health.

This clonotype was found many times. CDR3 in DNA: TGTGCCAGCAGTTACGCGGGGCCGATGGAAGCTTTCTTT. Protein product: CASSYAGPMEAFF. The genes are TRBV6-2 or TRBV6-3 and TRBJ1-1; D is perhaps TRBD1 (5 bases). Trimming took 2 bases from V and 8 from J, leaving 12 bases between them. The CDR3 loop spans 13 amino acids. Germline CDR1 is MNHEY and CDR2 is SVGEGT.

This clonotype was seen ten or more times. The rearrangement links TRBV5-5 to TRBJ2-5; 8 nucleotides align to TRBD1. This CDR3 is built from 14 residues. Germline loops: CDR1 SGHKS, CDR2 YYEKEE (reference sequence). The ends lost 4 bases at V and 6 bases at J; junction bases unmatched: 8. Here the CDR3 reads CASSLTGDAKTQYF. The DNA of the CDR3 is TGTGCCAGCAGCCTGACAGGGGATGCGAAGACCCAGTACTTC.

In its sample, this clonotype was seen many times. The V and J genes are TRBV27 and TRBJ2-7, with D perhaps matching TRBD2 (6 bases). Germline V gene data show CDR1 as MNHEY and CDR2 as SMNVEV (reference sequence). This CDR3 is built from 17 residues. V was cut by 2 bases and J by 0 bases, with 17 bases left in between. CDR3: CASSLHGGRASSYEQYF. CDR3 in DNA: TGTGCCAGCAGTTTACATGGAGGGCGGGCCTCCTCCTACGAGCAGTACTTC.

This clonotype was detected many times. This chain uses TRBV5-1 with TRBJ1-3, with D unresolved. The CDR3 totals 16 residues. Germline values: CDR1 SGHRS, CDR2 YFSETQ. The V and J ends lost 4 bases and 1 base respectively, with 15 bases between them. For the CDR3, the DNA is TGCGCCAGCAGCCCGGCACAGCTGCGGTCTGGAAACACCATATATTTT. It yields the protein CASSPAQLRSGNTIYF. The variable domain in full, completed from reference TRBV5-1 and TRBJ1-3, reads KAGVTQTPRYLIKTRGQQVTLSCSPISGHRSVSWYQQTPGQGLQFLFEYFSETQRNKGNFPGRFSGRQFSNSRSEMNVSTLELGDSALYLCASSPAQLRSGNTIYFGEGSWLTVV.

This clonotype was counted many times. This chain links TRBV20-1 with TRBJ2-2; D is possibly TRBD1 (6 bases). CDR1 and CDR2 (germline): DFQATT, SNEGSKA (reference sequence). This CDR3 has 15 amino acids. The V gene lost 6 bases and the J gene lost 7 bases, with 21 bases spanning the gap. For the CDR3, the DNA is TGCAGTGCGGACCGGGACAACTTCCTCGGCGGGGAGCTGTTTTTT. Residues: CSADRDNFLGGELFF.

There are many counts of this clonotype. This sequence joins TRBV19 and TRBJ1-2; no clear D gene. Between the trimmed V and J ends, which lost 2 bases and 8 bases, there was a span of 9 bases. CDR1 is LNHDA and CDR2 is SQIVND in the germline V gene (reference sequence). CDR3 size: 12 residues. The CDR3 loop reads CASSIMREGYTF. The CDR3 DNA reads as TGTGCCAGTAGTATAATGCGGGAAGGCTACACCTTC.

This clonotype has ten or more counts. This chain connects TRBV7-3 to TRBJ2-7; possibly TRBD2 for D (6 bases). CDR3 length: 13 amino acids. V lost 1 base and J 7 bases, leaving 11 bases between the germline ends. Germline assignment: CDR1 SGHTA and CDR2 FQGTGA. CDR3 DNA sequence: TGTGCCAGCAGCTTAAACGGGGCGGGAGAGCAGTACTTC. Translated: CASSLNGAGEQYF.

This clonotype was seen repeatedly, ten times or more. The chain combines TRBV29-1 with TRBJ1-1, with 8 bases fitting TRBD1. Germline CDR1 reads SQVTM; CDR2 reads ANQGSEA. The J segment lost 1 base and the V segment lost 5 bases, leaving 3 bases of the junction unmatched. The CDR3 runs to 13 residues. In nucleotides, the CDR3 is TGCAGCGTTCCGGGACAGGCGAACACTGAAGCTTTCTTT. Amino acids: CSVPGQANTEAFF.

This clonotype was observed many times. The rearrangement joins TRBV3-1 to TRBJ2-3; D assignment may be TRBD1 or TRBD2 (5 bases each). This CDR3 spans 13 amino acids. The germline V and J ends were trimmed by 3 bases and 2 bases, with 6 bases remaining between them. Germline CDR1 and CDR2: LGHDT and YNNKEL (reference sequence). The DNA of the CDR3 is TGTGCCAGCAGCCAGGGGGACACAGATACGCAGTATTTT. It specifies CASSQGDTDTQYF.

This clonotype was detected many times. The chain joins TRBV6-6 to TRBJ1-2, with a possible D match to TRBD1 (6 bases). Germline values: CDR1 MNHNY, CDR2 SVGAGI (reference sequence). V was clipped by 7 bases and J by 3 bases, with 21 bases between them. The CDR3 is 16 amino acids. The CDR3 loop reads CASTNIARGADYGYTF. As DNA, the CDR3 is TGTGCCAGCACTAACATAGCGCGGGGGGCGGACTATGGCTACACCTTC.

The rearrangement links TRBV7-9 to TRBJ1-4; D perhaps matches TRBD1 (5 bases). The germline V and J ends were trimmed by 3 bases and 5 bases, with 19 bases remaining between them. Germline-derived CDR1 and CDR2 are SEHNR and FQNEAQ (reference sequence). The length of the CDR3 is 17 residues. CDR3 nucleotides: TGTGCCAGCAGCTTGAGAGCGCCGGGACGGGCAAATGAAAAACTGTTTTTT. It yields the protein CASSLRAPGRANEKLFF.

Within the sample, this clonotype is medium-sized. V gene TRBV20-1 combines with J gene TRBJ1-1, with D possibly TRBD1 on 5 matching bases. CDR1 DFQATT and CDR2 SNEGSKA come from the germline V gene (reference sequence). This CDR3 has 14 residues. Trimming left V 5 bases short and J 0 bases short, with 13 bases between. This chain's CDR3 is CSAPRAGLNTEAFF. The CDR3 DNA is TGCAGTGCTCCGAGGGCAGGGCTGAACACTGAAGCTTTCTTT.

This sequence joins TRBV4-3 and TRBJ2-3, with D maybe TRBD2 (5 bases). There are 12 residues in the CDR3. CDR1 LGHNA and CDR2 YSLEER come from the germline V gene. The ends were cut back, 3 bases at V and 11 bases at J, with 12 bases in the middle. In nucleotides, the CDR3 is TGCGCCAGCAGCCAGGCCACCGGGGAGCAGTATTTT. Its protein product is CASSQATGEQYF.

In its sample, this clonotype was seen many times. The gene calls are TRBV5-6 and TRBJ1-5; the D gene is possibly TRBD1 (6 bases). Germline V gives CDR1 SGHDT, CDR2 YYEEEE. V was shortened by 0 bases and J by 1 base, with 17 bases between the two germline ends. This CDR3 is built from 18 residues. The CDR3 nucleotides are TGTGCCAGCAGCTTGGGGGGGCTGGGAGAAAGGAGCAATCAGCCCCAGCATTTT. Translating gives CASSLGGLGERSNQPQHF.

This clonotype has at least ten counts. The chain employs TRBV5-1 and TRBJ1-1; D perhaps matches TRBD1 (5 bases). CDR1 is SGHRS, CDR2 YFSETQ, per germline. The V and J ends lost 4 bases and 4 bases respectively, with 14 bases between them. The CDR3 spans 14 residues. This CDR3 is CASSPQTATTEAFF. CDR3 coding DNA: TGCGCCAGCAGCCCCCAGACAGCCACCACTGAAGCTTTCTTT. Combining the CDR3 with reference TRBV5-1 and TRBJ1-1 gives the whole variable domain KAGVTQTPRYLIKTRGQQVTLSCSPISGHRSVSWYQQTPGQGLQFLFEYFSETQRNKGNFPGRFSGRQFSNSRSEMNVSTLELGDSALYLCASSPQTATTEAFFGQGTRLTVV.

This clonotype was picked up many times. The rearrangement uses TRBV20-1 and TRBJ2-3; D may be TRBD2 (5 bases). Germline CDR1 reads DFQATT; CDR2 reads SNEGSKA (reference sequence). This CDR3 has 18 amino acids. Trimming cost V 3 bases and J 2 bases, with 24 bases left between them. For the CDR3, the DNA is TGCAGTGCTAGGCCTTTCGGGGTCGCCTTTACCATCACAGATACGCAGTATTTT. Its protein product is CSARPFGVAFTITDTQYF.

There are many counts of this clonotype. This rearrangement joins TRBV3-1 to TRBJ2-4; D is possibly TRBD1 or TRBD2 (5 bases each). Trimming stripped 1 base from V and 0 bases from J, with 10 bases between. This CDR3 has 16 residues. From germline, CDR1 is LGHDT and CDR2 YNNKEL (reference sequence). The chain's CDR3 is CASSQVEGIAKNIQYF. The CDR3 nucleotides read TGTGCCAGCAGCCAAGTTGAGGGGATAGCCAAAAACATTCAGTACTTC.

This clonotype was counted many times. The J gene is TRBJ2-4, the V gene TRBV20-1; 7 nucleotides agree with TRBD1. The CDR3 totals 16 residues. V shed 6 bases, J shed 6 bases, and the junction held 17 bases outside the gene matches. Germline loops: CDR1 DFQATT, CDR2 SNEGSKA (reference sequence). CDR3 DNA sequence: TGCAGTGCCCCCGACAGGGCGACGGGTGGGCGAAACATTCAGTACTTC. The encoded protein is CSAPDRATGGRNIQYF.

The table lists this clonotype with many counts. The V and J genes are TRBV4-3 and TRBJ2-5; 9 bases align to TRBD2. V lost 0 bases, J lost 9 bases, and 5 bases stayed unmatched. CDR1 and CDR2 (germline): LGHNA, YSLEER. The length of the CDR3 is 14 residues. This CDR3 is CASSQEGSGGPQYF. CDR3 DNA: TGCGCCAGCAGCCAAGAAGGAAGCGGGGGGCCCCAGTACTTC.

This clonotype was recorded many times. This chain uses TRBV12-3 or TRBV12-4 with TRBJ2-5; TRBD1 or TRBD2 may be the D gene (5 bases each). V lost 2 bases and J 7 bases, leaving 14 bases between the germline ends. The CDR3 contains 14 residues. The CDR3 reads CASSLSSSGGTQYF. CDR3 bases: TGTGCCAGCAGTTTATCCTCGAGTGGGGGGACCCAGTACTTC.

There are many counts of this clonotype. Mismatch with germline at one junction end may stem from a read error. The chain recombines TRBV20-1 with TRBJ2-5; 9 bases align to TRBD1. The CDR3 spans 14 residues. The V gene's germline CDR1 is DFQATT and CDR2 SNEGSKA (reference sequence). The DNA for the CDR3 is TGCAGTGCGAGAGGGACAGGGACTCAAGAGACCCAGTACTTC. It specifies CSARGTGTQETQYF.

This clonotype has a count of ten or more. The genes are TRBV20-1 and TRBJ1-2, with unresolved D. Trimming left V 3 bases short and J 2 bases short, with 10 bases between. This CDR3 spans 13 amino acids. Germline CDR1 reads DFQATT; CDR2 reads SNEGSKA (reference sequence). In DNA, the CDR3 is TGCAGTGCTAGTGGGCGGACCAACTATGGCTACACCTTC. Translating gives CSASGRTNYGYTF.

This clonotype has a count of ten or more. The V and J genes are TRBV12-3 or TRBV12-4 and TRBJ1-1; D ambiguous. The CDR3 loop spans 13 amino acids. V was pared by 1 base and J by 1 base, with 4 bases between. The CDR3 reads CASSLGPNTEAFF. The CDR3 region has the DNA TGTGCCAGCAGTTTAGGGCCGAACACTGAAGCTTTCTTT.

This clonotype was counted at least ten times. This rearrangement joins TRBV5-1 to TRBJ2-7; D gene uncertain. The CDR3 extends over 13 amino acids. The germline CDR1 and CDR2 sequences are SGHRS and YFSETQ. The ends were cut back, 0 bases at V and 3 bases at J, with 7 bases in the middle. The CDR3 region is CASSLARDYEQYF. The CDR3 region has the DNA TGCGCCAGCAGCTTGGCCAGAGACTACGAGCAGTACTTC. The entire variable domain, with the rest obtained from reference TRBV5-1 and TRBJ2-7, is as follows: KAGVTQTPRYLIKTRGQQVTLSCSPISGHRSVSWYQQTPGQGLQFLFEYFSETQRNKGNFPGRFSGRQFSNSRSEMNVSTLELGDSALYLCASSLARDYEQYFGPGTRLTVT.

This clonotype was picked up many times. The genes are TRBV28 and TRBJ1-5; D uncertain. This CDR3 is 13 amino acids long. V shed 6 bases and J shed 4 bases, with 10 bases lying between them. Per germline, CDR1 MDHEN and CDR2 SYDVKM. CDR3 sequence (DNA): TGTGCCAGCAGGGCCTACCTTAATCAGCCCCAGCATTTT. It encodes CASRAYLNQPQHF.

This clonotype was observed at least ten times. The chain's CDR3 is CASSLAPPLGDQPQHF. The CDR3 nucleotides read TGCGCCAGCAGCCTAGCTCCCCCATTGGGGGATCAGCCCCAGCATTTT. This chain connects TRBV5-1 to TRBJ1-5, with D tentatively TRBD1 (5 bases). The ends were cut back, 4 bases at V and 5 bases at J, with 19 bases in the middle. The CDR3 has 16 amino acids. Looked up from germline, CDR1 is SGHRS and CDR2 is YFSETQ.

The table lists this clonotype with many counts. V is TRBV2 and J is TRBJ2-2; weak D call: TRBD1 (6 bases). CDR1 SNHLY and CDR2 FYNNEI come from the germline V gene. This CDR3 is built from 18 residues. Trimming removed 7 bases at V and 0 bases at J, with 21 bases between. The CDR3 nucleotides read TGTGCCAGCACCGTGGCCCTTCAGGGGAGCCCGAACACCGGGGAGCTGTTTTTT. Translated, it gives CASTVALQGSPNTGELFF.